The subject of this entry is one T cell receptor beta chain. Germline lookup yields CDR1 SGHNT and CDR2 YYREEE (reference sequence). Losses at the gene ends were 3 bases for V and 4 bases for J; bases not matched to a gene: 9. The CDR3 loop spans 16 amino acids. The sample is drawn from a study of blood T cell repertoires in COVID-19. Study information: Donors in the United States, Italy and Spain gave samples during acute or convalescent COVID-19. Sample material is recorded as cDNA or gDNA derived from T cells, B-cell-depleted T cells, or PBMCs.

In the authors' workflow: Quantification of nucleated cells was approximated via reference gene primer amplification. Sequencing used immunoSEQ multiplex PCR; TCRdb keeps in-frame clones, though not all of them. V and J calls and clone size are given by that table; D and trimming were obtained from the DNA. Among about 250,000 clones listed, nearly 90% were seen once. The source material was peripheral blood. The rearrangement uses TRBV5-4 and TRBJ2-7; TRBD2 matches at 11 bases. This clonotype originated in a man younger than 35 with active or convalescent COVID-19. This chain's CDR3 is CASSSFPLAGVYEQYF. CDR3 DNA: TGTGCCAGCAGCTCATTCCCACTAGCGGGAGTATACGAGCAGTACTTC.